The 3 T cell receptor beta chains given below trace back to one sample, sequenced in a study of blood T cell repertoires in COVID-19. Method: immunoSEQ multiplex PCR; TCRdb's copy keeps in-frame clones and lacks some. Of about 320,000 clones listed, about 90% are singletons. The sequenced sample was PBMCs or T cells enriched from blood (not recorded which). The receptors shown here come from a woman aged 25-40 years who had recovered from COVID-19.

V is TRBV6-5 and J is TRBJ1-2; 7 bases agree with TRBD1. V trimming: 5 bases; J trimming: 0 bases; junction bases outside the gene matches: 6. The CDR3 loop spans 15 amino acids. Germline V CDR1 and CDR2: MNHEY, SVGAGI. CDR3 loop: CASSPLGQTNYGYTF. The CDR3, as DNA: TGTGCCAGCAGTCCCCTGGGACAGACTAACTATGGCTACACCTTC.

The chain couples TRBV5-1 to TRBJ2-7, with a weak D call TRBD1 (5 bases). The CDR3 spans 13 residues. Trimming took 1 base from V and 2 from J, leaving 7 bases between them. Germline lookup yields CDR1 SGHRS and CDR2 YFSETQ. CDR3 nucleotide sequence: TGCGCCAGCAGCTTGTTACAGGCCTACGAGCAGTACTTC. This translates into CASSLLQAYEQYF.

A single count supports this clone. The chain couples TRBV27 to TRBJ1-2; D ambiguous. The CDR3 has 19 residues. Trimming left V 4 bases short and J 2 bases short, with 26 bases between. Germline values: CDR1 MNHEY, CDR2 SMNVEV (reference sequence). This chain's CDR3 is CASSYLLFGVPELNYGYTF. Written as DNA, the CDR3 is TGTGCCAGCAGTTACCTTCTCTTCGGGGTGCCTGAATTGAACTATGGCTACACCTTC.